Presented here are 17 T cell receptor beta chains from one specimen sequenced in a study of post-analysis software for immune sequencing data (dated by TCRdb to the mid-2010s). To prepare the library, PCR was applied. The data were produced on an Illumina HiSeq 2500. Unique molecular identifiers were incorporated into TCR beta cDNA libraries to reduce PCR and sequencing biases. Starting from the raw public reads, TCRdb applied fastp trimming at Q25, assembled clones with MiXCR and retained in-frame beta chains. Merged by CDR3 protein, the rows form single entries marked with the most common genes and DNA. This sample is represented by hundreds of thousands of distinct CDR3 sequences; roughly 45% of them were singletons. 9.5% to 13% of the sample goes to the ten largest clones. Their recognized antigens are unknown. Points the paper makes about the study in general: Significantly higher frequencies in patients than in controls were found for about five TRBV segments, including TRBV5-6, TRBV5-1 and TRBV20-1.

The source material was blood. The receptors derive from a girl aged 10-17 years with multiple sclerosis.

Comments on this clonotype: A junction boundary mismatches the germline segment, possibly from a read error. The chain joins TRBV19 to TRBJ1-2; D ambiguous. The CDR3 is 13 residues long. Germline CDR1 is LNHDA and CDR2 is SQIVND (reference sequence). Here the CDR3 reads CASSIWADYDYTF. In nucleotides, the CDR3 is TGTGCCAGTAGTATCTGGGCGGACTATGACTACACCTTC.

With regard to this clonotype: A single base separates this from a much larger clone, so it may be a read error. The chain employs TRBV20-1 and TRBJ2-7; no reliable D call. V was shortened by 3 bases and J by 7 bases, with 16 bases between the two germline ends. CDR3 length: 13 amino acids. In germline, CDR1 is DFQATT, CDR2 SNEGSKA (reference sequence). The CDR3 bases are TGCAGTGCTAGTTCTCCCAAAGGGAATGAGCAGTACTTC. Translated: CSASSPKGNEQYF.

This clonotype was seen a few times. CDR3 sequence: CASSDNTGELFF. CDR3 DNA sequence: TGTGCCAGCAGCGATAACACCGGGGAGCTGTTTTTT. The rearrangement uses TRBV2 and TRBJ2-2; D unresolved. Germline V gene sequence: CDR1 SNHLY, CDR2 FYNNEI. The CDR3 has 12 amino acids. V was cut by 6 bases and J by 2 bases, with 4 bases left in between.

The CDR3 region has the DNA TGTGCCAGCAGCAAAGGGGGTAAGGACAAGCATTTT. Protein product: CASSKGGKDKHF. The chain uses TRBV21-1 and TRBJ1-5; the table's D call of TRBD1 was not tested on the DNA. TRBV21-1 is flagged as a pseudogene. The CDR3 runs 12 residues.

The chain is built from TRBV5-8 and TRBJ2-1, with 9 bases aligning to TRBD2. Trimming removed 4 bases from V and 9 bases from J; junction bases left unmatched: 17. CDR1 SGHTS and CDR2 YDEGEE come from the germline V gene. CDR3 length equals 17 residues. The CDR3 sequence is CASSRSGHSGRGGEQFF. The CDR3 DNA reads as TGTGCCAGCAGCCGGAGCGGGCATAGCGGGAGAGGTGGTGAGCAGTTCTTC.

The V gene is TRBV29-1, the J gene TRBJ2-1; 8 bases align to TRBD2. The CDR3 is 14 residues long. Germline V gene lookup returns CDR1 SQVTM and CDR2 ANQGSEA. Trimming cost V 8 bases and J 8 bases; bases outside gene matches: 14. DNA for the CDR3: TGCAGCCACTTAACCGGGACTAGTAATTATGAGCAGTTCTTC. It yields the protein CSHLTGTSNYEQFF.

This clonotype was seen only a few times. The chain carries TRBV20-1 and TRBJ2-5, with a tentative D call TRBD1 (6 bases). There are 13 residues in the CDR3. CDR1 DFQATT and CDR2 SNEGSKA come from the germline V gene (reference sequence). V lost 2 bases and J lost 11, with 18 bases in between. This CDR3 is CSARNREEGEQYF. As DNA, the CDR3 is TGCAGTGCTAGAAACAGGGAAGAGGGTGAGCAGTACTTC.

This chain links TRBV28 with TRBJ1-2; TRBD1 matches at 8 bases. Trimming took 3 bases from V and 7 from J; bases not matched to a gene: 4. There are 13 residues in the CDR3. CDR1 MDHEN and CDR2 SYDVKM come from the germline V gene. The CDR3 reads CASSFQGAVGYTF. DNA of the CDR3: TGTGCCAGCAGTTTTCAGGGGGCGGTTGGCTACACCTTC.

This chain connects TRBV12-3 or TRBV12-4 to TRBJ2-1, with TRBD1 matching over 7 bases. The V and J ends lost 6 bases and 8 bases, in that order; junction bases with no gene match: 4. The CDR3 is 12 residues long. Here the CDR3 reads CASSTQGHEQFF. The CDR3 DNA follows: TGTGCCAGCAGCACACAGGGGCATGAGCAGTTCTTC.

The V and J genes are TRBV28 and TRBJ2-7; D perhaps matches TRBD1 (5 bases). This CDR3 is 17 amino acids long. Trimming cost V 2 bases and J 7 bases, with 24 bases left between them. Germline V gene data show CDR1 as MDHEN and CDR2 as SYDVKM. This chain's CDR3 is CASSLPRRQNLMGEQYF. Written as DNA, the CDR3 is TGTGCCAGCAGTTTACCCCGACGACAGAACCTGATGGGGGAGCAGTACTTC. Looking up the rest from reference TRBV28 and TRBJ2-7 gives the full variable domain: DVKVTQSSRYLVKRTGEKVFLECVQDMDHENMFWYRQDPGLGLRLIYFSYDVKMKEKGDIPEGYSVSREKKERFSLILESASTNQTSMYLCASSLPRRQNLMGEQYFGPGTRLTVT.

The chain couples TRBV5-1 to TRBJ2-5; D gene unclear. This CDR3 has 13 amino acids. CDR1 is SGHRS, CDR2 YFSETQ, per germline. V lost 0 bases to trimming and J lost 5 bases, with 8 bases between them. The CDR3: CASSLVPTETQYF. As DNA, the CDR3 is TGCGCCAGCAGCTTGGTCCCTACTGAGACCCAGTACTTC. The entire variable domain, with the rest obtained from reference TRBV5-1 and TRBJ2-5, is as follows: KAGVTQTPRYLIKTRGQQVTLSCSPISGHRSVSWYQQTPGQGLQFLFEYFSETQRNKGNFPGRFSGRQFSNSRSEMNVSTLELGDSALYLCASSLVPTETQYFGPGTRLLVL.

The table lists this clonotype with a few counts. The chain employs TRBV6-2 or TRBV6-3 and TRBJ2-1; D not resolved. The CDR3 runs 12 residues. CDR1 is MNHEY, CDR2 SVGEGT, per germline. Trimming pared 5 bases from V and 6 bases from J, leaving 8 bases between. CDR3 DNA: TGTGCCAGCAGTCGTAGTATCAATGAGCAGTTCTTC. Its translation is CASSRSINEQFF.

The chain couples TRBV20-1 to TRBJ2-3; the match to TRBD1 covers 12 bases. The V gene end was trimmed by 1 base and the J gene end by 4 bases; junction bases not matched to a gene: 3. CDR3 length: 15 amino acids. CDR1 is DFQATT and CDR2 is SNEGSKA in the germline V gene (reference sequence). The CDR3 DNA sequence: TGCAGTGCTAGAGGGGGGACAGGGGGCCCAGATACGCAGTATTTT. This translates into CSARGGTGGPDTQYF.

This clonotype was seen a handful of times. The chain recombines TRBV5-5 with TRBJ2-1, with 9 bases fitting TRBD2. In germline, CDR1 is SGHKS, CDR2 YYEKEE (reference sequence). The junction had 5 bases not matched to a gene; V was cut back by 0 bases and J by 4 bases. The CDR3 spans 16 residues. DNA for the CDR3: TGTGCCAGCAGCTTGGTTCCTAGCGGGGTGTACAATGAGCAGTTCTTC. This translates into CASSLVPSGVYNEQFF.

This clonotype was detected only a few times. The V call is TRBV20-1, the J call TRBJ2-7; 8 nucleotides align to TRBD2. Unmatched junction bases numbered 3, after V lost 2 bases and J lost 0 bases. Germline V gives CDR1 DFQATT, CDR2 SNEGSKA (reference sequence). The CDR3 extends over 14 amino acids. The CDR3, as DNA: TGCAGTGCTAGACTAGCGGGTAGCTCCTACGAGCAGTACTTC. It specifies CSARLAGSSYEQYF.

The CDR3 nucleotides are TGCAGCGTTGAAGATCGGGCTAGCGGGGCGAACACCGGGGAGCTGTTTTTT. Translated, it gives CSVEDRASGANTGELFF. The chain carries TRBV29-1 and TRBJ2-2; 9 bases are shared with TRBD2. Per the germline V gene, CDR1 is SQVTM and CDR2 is ANQGSEA. The CDR3 has 17 amino acids. The trim removed 0 bases at V and 0 bases at J, leaving 5 bases unmatched.

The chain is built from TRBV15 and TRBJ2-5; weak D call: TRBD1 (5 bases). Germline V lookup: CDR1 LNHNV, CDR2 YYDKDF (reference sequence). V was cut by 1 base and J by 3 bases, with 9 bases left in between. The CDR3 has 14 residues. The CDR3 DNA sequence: TGTGCCACCAGCAGAGCAGCCAGGGAAGAGACCCAGTACTTC. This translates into CATSRAAREETQYF.